The clone carrying this T cell receptor (beta chain) was counted between two and nine times. The antigen remains unidentified. The entry originates in a study of shared clonotypes between healthy human individuals. TCRdb keeps only in-frame clones here, not all; method: immunoSEQ multiplex PCR. The table lists 450,000 to 600,000 clones, 70% to 85% of them singletons, with more than 10% in the top ten. Whole-study results and caveats: Represented genetic and exposure-history diversity was restricted by having few donors.

The sequence came from a woman in her forties in good health. Some clones in this sample may be carry-over from other donors' samples. Sequencing was done on a sample of PBMCs.

Written as DNA, the CDR3 is TGTGCCAGTAGCCAATCGGACTATGACACAGATACGCAGTATTTT. Protein sequence: CASSQSDYDTDTQYF. The chain is built from TRBV19 and TRBJ2-3; D might be TRBD2 (6 bases). CDR1 is LNHDA and CDR2 is SQIVND in the germline V gene (reference sequence). V gave up 6 bases and J gave up 2 bases, with 15 bases separating them. The CDR3 is 15 residues long. The full variable domain, with the rest looked up from reference TRBV19 and TRBJ2-3, is DGGITQSPKYLFRKEGQNVTLSCEQNLNHDAMYWYRQDPGQGLRLIYYSQIVNDFQKGDIAEGYSVSREKKESFPLTVTSAQKNPTAFYLCASSQSDYDTDTQYFGPGTRLTVL.